Shown below are 32 T cell receptor beta chains from a single sample sequenced in a study of T cell responses to AZD1222 COVID-19 vaccine. Measured with immunoSEQ multiplex PCR; TCRdb has only the in-frame clones, and not every one. Among 120,000 to 150,000 clones listed, about 81% were seen once. The sample here was peripheral blood, taken on day 0 of MenACWY control vaccination. Receptors were obtained from an adult in good health.

The gene calls are TRBV5-1 and TRBJ2-7; no reliable D call. V was shortened by 0 bases and J by 2 bases, with 12 bases between the two germline ends. Germline V gene data show CDR1 as SGHRS and CDR2 as YFSETQ. This CDR3 spans 15 amino acids. As DNA, the CDR3 is TGCGCCAGCAGCTTGGAGTCCCGTCGCGCCTACGAGCAGTACTTC. It yields the protein CASSLESRRAYEQYF.

The chain links TRBV7-9 to TRBJ2-5; D gene unclear. Germline V gene lookup returns CDR1 SEHNR and CDR2 FQNEAQ (reference sequence). Trimming removed 3 bases from V and 7 bases from J, with 12 bases in between. The CDR3 loop spans 13 amino acids. The CDR3 nucleotides are TGTGCCAGCAGCTTTGGGGAAGTGGTGACCCAGTACTTC. This translates into CASSFGEVVTQYF.

This clone was detected only once. The rearrangement links TRBV2 to TRBJ1-4, with D unclear. The CDR3 totals 15 residues. The germline CDR1 and CDR2 sequences are SNHLY and FYNNEI. Trimming pared 6 bases from V and 6 bases from J, leaving 17 bases between. The CDR3 nucleotides are TGTGCCAGCAGCCCAAGGACGGTCGGAGATGAAAAACTGTTTTTT. Translation gives CASSPRTVGDEKLFF.

This clone has just one count. J is TRBJ2-1 and V is TRBV4-1; possibly TRBD2 for D (5 bases). In germline, CDR1 is MGHRA, CDR2 YSYEKL. V was clipped by 0 bases and J by 9 bases, with 12 bases between them. The CDR3 runs to 14 residues. CDR3 in amino acids: CASSQELPEGEQFF. CDR3 bases: TGCGCCAGCAGCCAAGAACTTCCCGAGGGTGAGCAGTTCTTC.

The chain links TRBV27 to TRBJ1-6; D may be TRBD1 (5 bases). Trimming left V 5 bases short and J 4 bases short, with 9 bases between. The CDR3 has 14 residues. Germline V gene lookup returns CDR1 MNHEY and CDR2 SMNVEV (reference sequence). CDR3 sequence reads: CASSPQGYNSPLHF. CDR3 bases: TGTGCCAGCAGTCCCCAGGGATATAATTCACCCCTCCACTTT.

This clone was seen a handful of times. This CDR3 is CASSGGVGQPQHF. The CDR3 region has the DNA TGTGCCAGCAGCGGGGGGGTGGGACAGCCCCAGCATTTT. This chain joins TRBV2 and TRBJ1-5, with a possible D match to TRBD1 (5 bases). Germline CDR1 is SNHLY and CDR2 is FYNNEI. V was cut by 6 bases and J by 7 bases, with 13 bases left in between. The CDR3 extends over 13 amino acids.

The chain combines TRBV12-3 or TRBV12-4 with TRBJ1-5; D is ambiguous. V was trimmed by 5 bases and J by 6 bases, leaving 11 bases between them. The CDR3 covers 13 residues. The CDR3 bases are TGTGCCAGCAGTCTGACCTCCGGTCAGCCCCAGCATTTT. Protein product: CASSLTSGQPQHF.

The chain recombines TRBV18 with TRBJ1-6; no reliable D call. Trimming pared 5 bases from V and 7 bases from J, leaving 6 bases between. CDR1 KGHSH and CDR2 LQKENI come from the germline V gene. This CDR3 comprises 12 residues. In DNA, the CDR3 is TGTGCCAGCTCAGAAGCCAATTCACCCCTCCACTTT. The encoded protein is CASSEANSPLHF.

CDR3 in DNA: TGTGCCAGCAGATGGGGCGGACAGGGGTTGAATGGCTACACCTTC. Translating it yields CASRWGGQGLNGYTF. V is TRBV3-1 (or the pseudogene TRBV3-2) and J is TRBJ1-2; 9 bases are a match to TRBD1. The CDR3 extends over 15 amino acids. Germline values: CDR1 LGHDT, CDR2 YNNKEL (reference sequence). Losses at the gene ends were 6 bases for V and 6 bases for J; bases not matched to a gene: 11.

Here the CDR3 reads CASSVDPSGGVTDTQYF. CDR3 coding DNA: TGTGCCAGCAGCGTAGACCCTAGCGGGGGGGTCACAGATACGCAGTATTTT. V usage is TRBV9 and J usage is TRBJ2-3; 12 nucleotides match TRBD2. The CDR3 has 17 amino acids. The trim removed 0 bases at V and 2 bases at J, leaving 4 bases unmatched. The germline CDR1 and CDR2 sequences are SGDLS and YYNGEE. The full variable domain, completed using reference TRBV9 and TRBJ2-3, is DSGVTQTPKHLITATGQRVTLRCSPRSGDLSVYWYQQSLDQGLQFLIQYYNGEERAKGNILERFSAQQFPDLHSELNLSSLELGDSALYFCASSVDPSGGVTDTQYFGPGTRLTVL.

The rearrangement joins TRBV11-2 to TRBJ1-1; 9 bases match TRBD1. The germline V gene has CDR1 SGHAT and CDR2 FQNNGV. CDR3 length: 13 amino acids. Unmatched junction bases numbered 2, after V lost 6 bases and J lost 3 bases. This CDR3 is CASRQGADTEAFF. CDR3 coding DNA: TGTGCCAGCAGACAGGGGGCTGACACTGAAGCTTTCTTT.

The chain combines TRBV3-1 (or the pseudogene TRBV3-2) with TRBJ1-2, with D hard to call. Per germline, CDR1 LGHDT and CDR2 YNNKEL (reference sequence). This CDR3 spans 13 amino acids. V was cut by 4 bases and J by 1 base, with 7 bases left in between. The CDR3 sequence is CASSPDGNYGYTF. The CDR3 DNA reads TGTGCCAGCAGCCCGGACGGTAACTATGGCTACACCTTC.

The chain has TRBV6-1 and TRBJ2-1; TRBD2 aligns across 10 bases. With 2 bases clipped from V and 9 bases from J, the junction kept 7 bases outside the gene matches. The length of the CDR3 is 15 residues. CDR1 and CDR2 from the germline V gene are MNHNS and SASEGT. The CDR3 here is CASSEQLAGAGEQFF. CDR3 sequence (DNA): TGTGCCAGCAGTGAACAGCTAGCGGGGGCGGGTGAGCAGTTCTTC.

This sequence joins TRBV5-1 and TRBJ1-6, with D perhaps matching TRBD1 (5 bases). The germline CDR1 and CDR2 sequences are SGHRS and YFSETQ. The CDR3 sequence is 18 residues long. Trimming pared 1 base from V and 0 bases from J, leaving 14 bases between. The CDR3 DNA follows: TGCGCCAGCAGCTTGAGGGGAAGCTTGAGCTCCTATAATTCACCCCTCCACTTT. Amino acids: CASSLRGSLSSYNSPLHF. The complete variable domain, with remaining parts taken from reference TRBV5-1 and TRBJ1-6, reads KAGVTQTPRYLIKTRGQQVTLSCSPISGHRSVSWYQQTPGQGLQFLFEYFSETQRNKGNFPGRFSGRQFSNSRSEMNVSTLELGDSALYLCASSLRGSLSSYNSPLHFGNGTRLTVT.

The V call is TRBV1, the J call TRBJ2-3; whether TRBD2, the table's D call, matches the DNA was not checked. TRBV1 is given as a pseudogene. The length of the CDR3 is 13 residues. The CDR3 region has the DNA TGCACCAGCGGCGGGGACCTCACAGATACGCAGTATTTT. Translating it yields CTSGGDLTDTQYF.

The chain recombines TRBV10-1 with TRBJ1-2, with TRBD1 identical over 8 bases. J gave up 4 bases and V 6 bases, and 4 bases lay outside the gene matches. This CDR3 has 13 residues. The germline CDR1 and CDR2 sequences are WNHNN and SYGVQD (reference sequence). The CDR3 DNA reads as TGCGCCAGCAGCGAGGACAGGGCCTATGGCTACACCTTC. Translating gives CASSEDRAYGYTF.

This chain links TRBV6-1 with TRBJ2-7, with a tentative D call TRBD1 (6 bases). Germline-derived CDR1 and CDR2 are MNHNS and SASEGT. The V end was cut by 0 bases, the J end by 2 bases, with 14 bases between. The CDR3 sequence is 16 residues long. The CDR3 region has the DNA TGTGCCAGCAGTGAAGCGCTTCTTAACAGGGCCTACGAGCAGTACGTC. It specifies CASSEALLNRAYEQYV.

V usage is TRBV11-2 and J usage is TRBJ2-1; D could derive from TRBD1 or TRBD2 (5 bases each). This CDR3 has 12 residues. Germline V gene lookup returns CDR1 SGHAT and CDR2 FQNNGV. Trimming took 3 bases from V and 6 from J, leaving 6 bases between them. CDR3 residues: CASSFGGNEQFF. CDR3 in DNA: TGTGCCAGCAGCTTTGGGGGCAATGAGCAGTTCTTC.

The chain joins TRBV28 to TRBJ1-5; D perhaps matches TRBD1 (5 bases). Germline CDR1 reads MDHEN; CDR2 reads SYDVKM. V shed 6 bases and J shed 6 bases, with 9 bases lying between them. This CDR3 has 12 residues. CDR3 loop: CASSLRVQPQHF. CDR3 DNA: TGTGCCAGCAGCCTCAGGGTTCAGCCCCAGCATTTT.

J is TRBJ2-5 and V is TRBV5-4; TRBD2 aligns across 12 bases. V lost 0 bases and J lost 5; bases outside the gene matches: 5. Looked up from germline, CDR1 is SGHNT and CDR2 is YYREEE (reference sequence). This CDR3 is 16 amino acids long. The CDR3 sequence is CASSLGLAGARETQYF. CDR3 in DNA: TGTGCCAGCAGCTTGGGACTAGCGGGGGCTAGGGAGACCCAGTACTTC.

The J gene is TRBJ1-2, the V gene TRBV19, with TRBD1 identical over 8 bases. This CDR3 has 14 amino acids. Trimming at V came to 11 bases and at J to 4 bases, leaving 12 bases not matched to a gene. Germline CDR1 and CDR2: LNHDA and SQIVND (reference sequence). CDR3 amino acids: CAGRTGQGPYGYTF. CDR3 DNA: TGTGCCGGCCGGACAGGGCAGGGACCCTATGGCTACACCTTC.

This chain joins TRBV5-5 and TRBJ1-3, with TRBD1 as a possible D gene (5 bases). V lost 0 bases, J lost 4 bases, and 14 bases lay in between. Per germline, CDR1 SGHKS and CDR2 YYEKEE (reference sequence). The CDR3 is made up of 16 amino acids. CDR3 amino acids: CASSLDGTPLGNTIYF. CDR3 nucleotides: TGTGCCAGCAGCTTGGACGGGACTCCGTTGGGAAACACCATATATTTT.

This rearrangement joins TRBV7-2 to TRBJ2-3; 9 bases fit TRBD2. Germline V gives CDR1 SGHTA, CDR2 FQGNSA. Unmatched junction bases numbered 6, after V lost 1 base and J lost 1 base. CDR3 length: 17 amino acids. The CDR3 protein is CASSLGPLAGGTDTQYF. Here the CDR3 DNA reads TGTGCCAGCAGCTTAGGGCCTTTAGCGGGGGGCACAGATACGCAGTATTTT.

About this clone itself: Additional DNA sequences in this sample encode the identical CDR3. J is TRBJ1-5 and V is TRBV18; possible D gene TRBD1, 5 bases. CDR1 is KGHSH and CDR2 is LQKENI in the germline V gene. The CDR3 is made up of 13 amino acids. Deletions cut 3 bases from V and 4 bases from J, with 7 bases between. The CDR3 coding sequence is TGTGCCAGCTCACCGGGGCTTAATCAGCCCCAGCATTTT. It encodes CASSPGLNQPQHF.

In this sample, this clone turned up a few times. The chain recombines TRBV24-1 with TRBJ2-2; D is unresolved. The CDR3 covers 17 residues. Germline V gives CDR1 KGHDR, CDR2 SFDVKD. The germline V and J ends were trimmed by 5 bases and 0 bases, with 15 bases remaining between them. CDR3 coding DNA: TGTGCCACCAGTGGGTCTTTCGGACGGTCGAACACCGGGGAGCTGTTTTTT. It codes for CATSGSFGRSNTGELFF.

The chain links TRBV6-4 to TRBJ2-6, with 10 bases lining up with TRBD2. This CDR3 spans 16 amino acids. Germline CDR1 is MRHNA and CDR2 is SNTAGT. V lost 4 bases and J lost 0; bases outside the gene matches: 0. DNA of the CDR3: TGTGCCAGCAGTGGGACTAGCGGCTCTGGGGCCAACGTCCTGACTTTC. It translates to CASSGTSGSGANVLTF.

The V and J genes are TRBV9 and TRBJ2-3; 11 bases match TRBD1. This CDR3 is built from 15 residues. J lost 5 bases, V lost 1 base, and 3 bases had no gene match. Germline V gene lookup returns CDR1 SGDLS and CDR2 YYNGEE. CDR3 in DNA: TGTGCCAGCAGCGTACGGGACAGGGGGGAAGATACGCAGTATTTT. Amino acid sequence: CASSVRDRGEDTQYF.

The CDR3 loop reads CATSRGRATNTGELFF. CDR3 in DNA: TGTGCCACCAGCAGAGGCCGGGCGACGAACACCGGGGAGCTGTTTTTT. The chain combines TRBV15 with TRBJ2-2; no clear D gene. The ends were cut back, 1 base at V and 0 bases at J, with 9 bases in the middle. The CDR3 consists of 16 residues. The germline gives CDR1 LNHNV, CDR2 YYDKDF (reference sequence).

This chain joins TRBV28 and TRBJ1-6; D call uncertain. Trimming took 6 bases from V and 1 from J, leaving 13 bases between them. This CDR3 has 16 amino acids. The germline V gene has CDR1 MDHEN and CDR2 SYDVKM. Here the CDR3 reads CASSSSAVSYNSPLHF. The DNA of the CDR3 is TGTGCCAGCAGCTCATCGGCGGTTTCCTATAATTCACCCCTCCACTTT.

This clone has a single count. CDR3 region: CASSLGRVYGATYGYTF. DNA for the CDR3: TGCGCCAGCAGCTTGGGCAGGGTATACGGAGCGACCTATGGCTACACCTTC. V is TRBV5-1 and J is TRBJ1-2, with D tentatively TRBD1 (5 bases). Trimming took 0 bases from V and 4 from J, leaving 19 bases between them. The CDR3 loop spans 17 amino acids. Germline V gene sequence: CDR1 SGHRS, CDR2 YFSETQ.

This rearrangement joins TRBV29-1 to TRBJ1-2; D is ambiguous. The CDR3 is 12 residues long. The germline V gene has CDR1 SQVTM and CDR2 ANQGSEA. V was pared by 4 bases and J by 2 bases, with 8 bases between. CDR3 DNA sequence: TGCAGCGTTGCTGGCAGAAACTATGGCTACACCTTC. It translates to CSVAGRNYGYTF.

The chain couples TRBV7-9 to TRBJ2-7; 7 bases line up with TRBD1. The germline CDR1 and CDR2 sequences are SEHNR and FQNEAQ (reference sequence). The CDR3 is 12 residues long. J lost 4 bases, V lost 5 bases, and 2 bases had no gene match. In DNA, the CDR3 is TGTGCCAGCAGCGTGGACAGGTACGAGCAGTACGTC. This codes for CASSVDRYEQYV.